The next 23 T cell receptor beta chains were all read from a single sample in a study of human T cells and chemical hapten exposure. TCRdb analysed the RACE reads with MiXCR anew, one entry per CDR3 protein. The sample carries about 380,000 distinct CDR3 sequences, about 6.3% recorded once. Noted time point: patch test 2, 6 weeks after DPC sensitization. The treatment was: therapeutic diphenylcyclopropenone sensitization with weekly scalp DPC. The sample in question was whole blood, obtained in connection with sensitization to the hapten diphenylcyclopropenone (DPC). Receptors were obtained from a woman under 30 with alopecia areata. Some clones in this sample may be carry-over from other donors' samples.

The sample holds a few counts of this clonotype. The J gene is TRBJ2-1, the V gene TRBV6-1; 12 positions agree with TRBD2. The CDR3 has 16 amino acids. The trim removed 8 bases at V and 4 bases at J, leaving 9 bases unmatched. CDR1 is MNHNS, CDR2 SASEGT, per germline. CDR3 sequence: CASRTGLAGTYNEQFF. In DNA, the CDR3 is TGTGCCAGCCGGACCGGACTAGCGGGGACATACAATGAGCAGTTCTTC.

Only a few counts were recorded for this clonotype. V and J are TRBV18 and TRBJ1-1; D gene uncertain. Germline-derived CDR1 and CDR2 are KGHSH and LQKENI. CDR3 size: 11 residues. V lost 5 bases to trimming and J lost 8 bases, with 9 bases between them. Here the CDR3 DNA reads TGTGCCAGCTCAGCCGTGGTCGAAGCTTTCTTT. Its translation is CASSAVVEAFF. Combining the CDR3 with reference TRBV18 and TRBJ1-1 gives the whole variable domain NAGVMQNPRHLVRRRGQEARLRCSPMKGHSHVYWYRQLPEEGLKFMVYLQKENIIDESGMPKERFSAEFPKEGPSILRIQQVVRGDSAAYFCASSAVVEAFFGQGTRLTVV.

This clonotype turned up a few times. This sequence joins TRBV6-5 and TRBJ1-1; D is possibly TRBD1 (5 bases). Per germline, CDR1 MNHEY and CDR2 SVGAGI. This CDR3 has 17 residues. Trimming stripped 0 bases from V and 4 bases from J, with 18 bases between. The DNA of the CDR3 is TGTGCCAGCAGTTACTCGAGATCGGGGATTGGGGGCACTGAAGCTTTCTTT. Amino acids: CASSYSRSGIGGTEAFF.

The V gene is TRBV15, the J gene TRBJ2-7; TRBD2 matches at 7 bases. From germline, CDR1 is LNHNV and CDR2 YYDKDF (reference sequence). V trimming: 0 bases; J trimming: 6 bases; junction bases outside the gene matches: 11. The CDR3 has 16 amino acids. CDR3 sequence: CATSRDYQGRGVEQYF. In nucleotides, the CDR3 is TGTGCCACCAGCAGAGATTATCAAGGTCGGGGGGTCGAGCAGTACTTC.

This clonotype has ten or more counts. This sequence joins TRBV27 and TRBJ1-4, with 7 bases that match TRBD1. The CDR3 runs 15 residues. V shed 1 base, J shed 5 bases, and the junction held 4 bases outside the gene matches. Germline V gene data show CDR1 as MNHEY and CDR2 as SMNVEV (reference sequence). The CDR3: CASSLWMTGNEKLFF. Here the CDR3 DNA reads TGTGCCAGCAGTTTATGGATGACAGGGAATGAAAAACTGTTTTTT.

In this sample, this clonotype turned up a few times. Germline and junction disagree at one end, which may indicate a read error. This sequence joins TRBV6-5 and TRBJ1-2; 8 bases align to TRBD1. Germline V gene data show CDR1 as MNHEY and CDR2 as SVGAGI. CDR3 size: 14 residues. CDR3 nucleotide sequence: TGTGCCAGCAGTCAACAGGACAGGGACTACGGCTACACCTTC. It specifies CASSQQDRDYGYTF.

The sample holds a few counts of this clonotype. V and J are TRBV10-3 and TRBJ2-4; no firm D call. V was shortened by 3 bases and J by 3 bases, with 12 bases between the two germline ends. Germline CDR1 ENHRY, CDR2 SYGVKD. There are 15 residues in the CDR3. The CDR3 region is CAISDGQSVKNIQYF. Here the CDR3 DNA reads TGTGCCATCAGTGACGGGCAGTCTGTCAAAAACATTCAGTACTTC.

This clonotype was counted ten times or more. This chain connects TRBV12-3 or TRBV12-4 to TRBJ2-3; D might be TRBD1 or TRBD2, each matching 5 bases. The V gene lost 7 bases and the J gene lost 4 bases, with 15 bases spanning the gap. CDR3 length: 14 residues. CDR3 residues: CASTFSGTADTQYF. The CDR3 DNA reads TGTGCCAGCACTTTTAGTGGGACCGCAGATACGCAGTATTTT.

This clonotype was observed a few times. The chain is built from TRBV12-3 or TRBV12-4 and TRBJ2-5; the D gene is possibly TRBD1 (5 bases). The CDR3 consists of 13 residues. V lost 3 bases and J lost 2, with 7 bases in between. CDR3 protein: CASSFQGQETQYF. In DNA form, the CDR3 reads TGTGCCAGCAGTTTTCAGGGACAAGAGACCCAGTACTTC.

This clonotype was counted at least ten times. The chain combines TRBV5-1 with TRBJ2-3; 8 bases match TRBD2. CDR3 length: 17 residues. Trimming cost V 1 base and J 5 bases; bases outside gene matches: 12. Germline loops: CDR1 SGHRS, CDR2 YFSETQ. As DNA, the CDR3 is TGCGCCAGCAGCTTGCCCTTACTCAGCGGGGGAGGAGATACGCAGTATTTT. Protein product: CASSLPLLSGGGDTQYF.

At least ten counts were recorded for this clonotype. The rearrangement uses TRBV29-1 and TRBJ1-6; D gene unclear. CDR3 length: 14 amino acids. V shed 1 base and J shed 11 bases, with 15 bases lying between them. Germline values: CDR1 SQVTM, CDR2 ANQGSEA. In DNA form, the CDR3 reads TGCAGCGTTGAAGGCGGCCCTGGGTCTCCACCCCTCCACTTT. Its protein product is CSVEGGPGSPPLHF. Complete variable domain (other parts from reference TRBV29-1 and TRBJ1-6): SAVISQKPSRDICQRGTSLTIQCQVDSQVTMMFWYRQQPGQSLTLIATANQGSEATYESGFVIDKFPISRPNLTFSTLTVSNMSPEDSSIYLCSVEGGPGSPPLHFGNGTRLTVT.

The chain couples TRBV24-1 to TRBJ2-5; 7 bases fit TRBD1. V lost 6 bases and J lost 3; bases outside the gene matches: 6. This CDR3 has 14 amino acids. Germline assignment: CDR1 KGHDR and CDR2 SFDVKD. The CDR3 DNA is TGTGCCACCAGTCCCTCGGGGACAGAAGAGACCCAGTACTTC. Translated, it gives CATSPSGTEETQYF.

This clonotype was detected a few times. This sequence joins TRBV5-5 and TRBJ2-7; 7 positions agree with TRBD1. J was trimmed by 3 bases and V by 0 bases; bases with no gene match: 6. This CDR3 is built from 15 residues. Germline assignment: CDR1 SGHKS and CDR2 YYEKEE (reference sequence). CDR3 sequence reads: CASSLGGQVGYEQYF. The CDR3, as DNA: TGTGCCAGCAGCTTGGGCGGACAGGTAGGCTACGAGCAGTACTTC.

This clonotype has just a few counts. The V and J genes are TRBV29-1 and TRBJ1-2; no clear D. The germline V gene encodes CDR1 SQVTM and CDR2 ANQGSEA. The CDR3 contains 11 residues. Trimming stripped 4 bases from V and 8 bases from J, with 11 bases between. Written as DNA, the CDR3 is TGCAGCGTTGGAGGGTCCGACGGCTACACCTTC. This codes for CSVGGSDGYTF.

This clonotype appeared many times. The chain joins TRBV29-1 to TRBJ1-1; D call uncertain. The V gene lost 7 bases and the J gene lost 2 bases, with 8 bases spanning the gap. CDR3 size: 11 residues. CDR1 and CDR2 from the germline V gene are SQVTM and ANQGSEA. This chain's CDR3 is CSGGSNTEAFF. CDR3 nucleotides: TGCAGCGGTGGTTCAAACACTGAAGCTTTCTTT.

V gene TRBV5-5 combines with J gene TRBJ1-1; a weak D match, TRBD1 (5 bases). V was clipped by 0 bases and J by 5 bases, with 14 bases between them. The germline V gene has CDR1 SGHKS and CDR2 YYEKEE (reference sequence). This CDR3 has 15 amino acids. CDR3 sequence (DNA): TGTGCCAGCAGCTTGGAACCGGGGACGGGGACTGAAGCTTTCTTT. Protein product: CASSLEPGTGTEAFF.

The chain recombines TRBV21-1 with TRBJ2-3; the D call TRBD2 from the table was never checked on the DNA. TRBV21-1 is given as a pseudogene. This CDR3 comprises 14 residues. CDR3 bases: TGTGCCAGCAGCAAACCCGCTGAAACAGATACGCAGTATTTT. It yields the protein CASSKPAETDTQYF.

This chain uses TRBV2 with TRBJ2-1; 13 bases line up with TRBD2. The trim removed 7 bases at V and 4 bases at J, leaving 4 bases unmatched. In germline, CDR1 is SNHLY, CDR2 FYNNEI. This CDR3 comprises 15 residues. The CDR3 reads CASTMTSGGYNEQFF. In DNA, the CDR3 is TGTGCCAGCACCATGACTAGCGGGGGGTACAATGAGCAGTTCTTC. The full variable domain, its missing parts supplied by reference TRBV2 and TRBJ2-1, is EPEVTQTPSHQVTQMGQEVILRCVPISNHLYFYWYRQILGQKVEFLVSFYNNEISEKSEIFDDQFSVERPDGSNFTLKIRSTKLEDSAMYFCASTMTSGGYNEQFFGPGTRLTVL.

This clonotype came up a few times. The V gene is TRBV9, the J gene TRBJ1-4, with 7 bases aligning to TRBD1. V lost 4 bases and J lost 6; bases outside the gene matches: 9. This CDR3 contains 15 residues. Looked up from germline, CDR1 is SGDLS and CDR2 is YYNGEE. CDR3 protein: CASSPGGGIDEKLFF. As DNA, the CDR3 is TGTGCCAGCAGCCCCGGAGGGGGCATAGATGAAAAACTGTTTTTT.

The chain carries TRBV27 and TRBJ2-2, with unresolved D. CDR1 and CDR2 from the germline V gene are MNHEY and SMNVEV (reference sequence). Trimming took 3 bases from V and 4 from J, leaving 9 bases between them. The CDR3 loop spans 14 amino acids. The CDR3 spells CASSLRRLTGELFF. The DNA of the CDR3 is TGTGCCAGCAGTTTGAGACGGCTCACCGGGGAGCTGTTTTTT.

There are many counts of this clonotype. The genes are TRBV7-9 and TRBJ2-4; D perhaps matches TRBD2 (6 bases). The CDR3 sequence is 14 residues long. Germline V gene lookup returns CDR1 SEHNR and CDR2 FQNEAQ (reference sequence). V lost 1 base and J lost 9, with 13 bases in between. The CDR3 loop reads CASSLVEGGGIQYF. The CDR3 DNA sequence: TGTGCCAGCAGCTTAGTTGAGGGAGGAGGCATTCAGTACTTC.

CDR3 amino acids: CATAPTNEKLFF. CDR3 sequence (DNA): TGTGCCACAGCCCCAACTAATGAAAAACTGTTTTTT. The chain carries TRBV10-3 and TRBJ1-4; D is unclear. Germline lookup yields CDR1 ENHRY and CDR2 SYGVKD. V was clipped by 10 bases and J by 0 bases, with 6 bases between them. The CDR3 loop spans 12 amino acids.

This clonotype appeared a single time. The chain has TRBV20-1 and TRBJ2-7, with 7 bases aligning to TRBD2. In germline, CDR1 is DFQATT, CDR2 SNEGSKA (reference sequence). This CDR3 contains 14 residues. With 6 bases clipped from V and 3 bases from J, the junction kept 11 bases outside the gene matches. CDR3: CSALRGGINYEQYF. In nucleotides, the CDR3 is TGCAGTGCCCTCCGCGGGGGAATAAACTACGAGCAGTACTTC.